A single sample is the source of the 2 T cell receptor beta chains below, sequenced in a study of T cell responses to AZD1222 COVID-19 vaccine. TCRdb's copy holds only in-frame clones and misses some; the assay was immunoSEQ multiplex PCR. The sample holds roughly 150,000 clones; 85% to 95% are singletons and the top ten take roughly 7%. Source: peripheral blood, taken 28 days after the second AZD1222 dose. The origin of the receptors is an adult who received the AZD1222 COVID-19 vaccine.

Points on this clone: The same CDR3 arises from other DNA sequences in this sample as well. The CDR3 protein is CASSLAQPQETQYF. Written as DNA, the CDR3 is TGCGCCAGCAGCTTGGCCCAACCCCAAGAGACCCAGTACTTC. V and J are TRBV5-1 and TRBJ2-5; D is uncertain. Germline V gene sequence: CDR1 SGHRS, CDR2 YFSETQ. Trimming cost V 0 bases and J 1 base, with 7 bases left between them. The CDR3 loop spans 14 amino acids.

The genes are TRBV19 and TRBJ1-4, with D tentatively TRBD1 (5 bases). The CDR3 length is 15 residues. Looked up from germline, CDR1 is LNHDA and CDR2 is SQIVND (reference sequence). With 5 bases removed from V and 6 bases from J, the gap between germline ends came to 16 bases. DNA of the CDR3: TGTGCCAGTAGTCCTCCTGGGACCTCCCATGAAAAACTGTTTTTT. Its translation: CASSPPGTSHEKLFF.